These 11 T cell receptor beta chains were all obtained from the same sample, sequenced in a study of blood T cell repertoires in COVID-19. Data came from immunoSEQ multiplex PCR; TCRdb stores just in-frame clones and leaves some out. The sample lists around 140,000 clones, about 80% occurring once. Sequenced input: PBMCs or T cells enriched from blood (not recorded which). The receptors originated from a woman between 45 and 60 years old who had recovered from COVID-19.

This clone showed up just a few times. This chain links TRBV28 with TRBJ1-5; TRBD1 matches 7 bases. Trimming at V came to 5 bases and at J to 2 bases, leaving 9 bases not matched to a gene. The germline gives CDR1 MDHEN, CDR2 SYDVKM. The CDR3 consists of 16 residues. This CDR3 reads CASSLLGGGRNQPQHF. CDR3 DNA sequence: TGTGCCAGCAGTCTCCTAGGAGGGGGCCGCAATCAGCCCCAGCATTTT. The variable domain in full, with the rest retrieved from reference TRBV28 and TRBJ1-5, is DVKVTQSSRYLVKRTGEKVFLECVQDMDHENMFWYRQDPGLGLRLIYFSYDVKMKEKGDIPEGYSVSREKKERFSLILESASTNQTSMYLCASSLLGGGRNQPQHFGDGTRLSIL.

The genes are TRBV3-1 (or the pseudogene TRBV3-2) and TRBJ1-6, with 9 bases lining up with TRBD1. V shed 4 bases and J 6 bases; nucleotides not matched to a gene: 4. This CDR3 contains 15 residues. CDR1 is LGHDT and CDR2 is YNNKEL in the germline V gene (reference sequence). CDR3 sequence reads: CASSPPGQGNSPLHF. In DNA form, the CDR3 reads TGTGCCAGCAGCCCTCCGGGACAGGGTAATTCACCCCTCCACTTT.

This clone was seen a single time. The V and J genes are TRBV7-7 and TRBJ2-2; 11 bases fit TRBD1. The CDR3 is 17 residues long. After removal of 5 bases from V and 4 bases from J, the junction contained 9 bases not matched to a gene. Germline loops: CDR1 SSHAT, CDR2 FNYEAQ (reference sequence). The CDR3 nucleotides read TGTGCCAGCAGCCTCAACCTGGGGACAGGGGGCACCGGGGAGCTGTTTTTT. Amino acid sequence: CASSLNLGTGGTGELFF. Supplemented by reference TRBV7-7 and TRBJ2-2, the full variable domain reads GAGVSQSPRYKVTKRGQDVTLRCDPISSHATLYWYQQALGQGPEFLTYFNYEAQPDKSGLPSDRFSAERPEGSISTLTIQRTEQRDSAMYRCASSLNLGTGGTGELFFGEGSRLTVL.

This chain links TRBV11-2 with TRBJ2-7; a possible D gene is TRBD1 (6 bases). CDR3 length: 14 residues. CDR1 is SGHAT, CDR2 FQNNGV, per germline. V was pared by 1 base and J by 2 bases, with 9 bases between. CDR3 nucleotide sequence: TGTGCCAGCAGCTTAGGAAGGGGGACCTACGAGCAGTACTTC. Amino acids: CASSLGRGTYEQYF.

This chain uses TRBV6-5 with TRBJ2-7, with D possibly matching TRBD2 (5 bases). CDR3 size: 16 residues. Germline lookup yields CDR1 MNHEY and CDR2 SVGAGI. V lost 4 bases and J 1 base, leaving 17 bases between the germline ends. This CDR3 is CASSSSGRGSSYEQYF. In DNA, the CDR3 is TGTGCCAGCAGTTCCTCCGGTCGGGGTAGTTCCTACGAGCAGTACTTC.

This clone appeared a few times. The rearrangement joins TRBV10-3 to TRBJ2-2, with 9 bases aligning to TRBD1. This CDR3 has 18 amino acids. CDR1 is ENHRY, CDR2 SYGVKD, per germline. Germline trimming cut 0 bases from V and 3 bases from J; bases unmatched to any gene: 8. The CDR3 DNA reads TGTGCCATCAGTGAGTCCAATTCGGGACAGGGTTACACCGGGGAGCTGTTTTTT. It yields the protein CAISESNSGQGYTGELFF.

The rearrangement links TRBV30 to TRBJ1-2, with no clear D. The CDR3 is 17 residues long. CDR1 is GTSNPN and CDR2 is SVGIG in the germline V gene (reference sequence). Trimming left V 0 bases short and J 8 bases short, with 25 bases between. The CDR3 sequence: CAWSVRWVGLQRQGYTF. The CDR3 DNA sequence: TGTGCCTGGAGTGTACGATGGGTGGGCCTTCAACGCCAGGGCTACACCTTC.

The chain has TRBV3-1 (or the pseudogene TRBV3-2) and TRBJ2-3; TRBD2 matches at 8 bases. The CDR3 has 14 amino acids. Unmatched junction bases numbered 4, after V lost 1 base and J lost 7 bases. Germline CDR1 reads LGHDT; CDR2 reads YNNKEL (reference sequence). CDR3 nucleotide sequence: TGTGCCAGCAGCCAAGGACTAGCGTTGAATACGCAGTATTTT. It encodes CASSQGLALNTQYF.

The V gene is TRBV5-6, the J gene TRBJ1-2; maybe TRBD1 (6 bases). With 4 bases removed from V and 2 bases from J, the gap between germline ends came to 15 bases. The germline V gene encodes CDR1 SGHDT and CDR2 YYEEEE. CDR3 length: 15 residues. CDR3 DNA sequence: TGTGCCAGCAGCCTTGACGGGACACGGAACTATGGCTACACCTTC. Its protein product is CASSLDGTRNYGYTF.

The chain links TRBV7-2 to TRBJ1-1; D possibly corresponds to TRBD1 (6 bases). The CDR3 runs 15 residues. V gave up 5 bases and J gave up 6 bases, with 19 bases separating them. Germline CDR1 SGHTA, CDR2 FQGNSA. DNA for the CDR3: TGTGCCAGCAGCCGGGCGGGGGGGCCTGGACCTGAAGCTTTCTTT. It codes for CASSRAGGPGPEAFF.

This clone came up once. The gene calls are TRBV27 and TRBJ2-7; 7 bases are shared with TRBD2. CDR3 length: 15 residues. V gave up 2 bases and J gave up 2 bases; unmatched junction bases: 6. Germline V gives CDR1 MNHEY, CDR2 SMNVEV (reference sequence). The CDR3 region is CASSLERGRAYEQYF. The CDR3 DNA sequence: TGTGCCAGCAGTTTAGAGCGGGGTAGGGCCTACGAGCAGTACTTC.